Listed below are T cell receptor beta chains from one sample, sequenced in a study of identical twins. One entry per CDR3 protein results from TCRdb running MiXCR on the 5' RACE reads. The sample records around 230,000 distinct CDR3 sequences, 5% to 7% being singletons. These data are also associated with another study on T cells expressing NK-cell markers.

The source material was CD8+ T cells sorted from blood. These receptors were taken from a woman in her late teens or twenties in good health. Each CDR3 is given with its conserved first and last residue. A D gene is named only where the DNA matches it firmly. Not every row has a clone size; where given, it reads once, few, many or a size class.

abundance	d_gene	j_gene	v_gene	CDR3nt	CDR3aa
few	NA	TRBJ2-3	TRBV12-3/TRBV12-4	TGTGCCAGCAGCCCCGGACGATTCATTGAGAGTGGAGATACGCAGTATTTT	CASSPGRFIESGDTQYF
many	NA	TRBJ2-7	TRBV12-3/TRBV12-4	TGTGCCAGCAGTTACTCAACCTACGAGCAGTACTTC	CASSYSTYEQYF
NA	NA	TRBJ2-2	TRBV11-2	TGTGCCAGCAGCTTACTAGCCTCCTCTTTCGGGGAGCTGTTTTTT	CASSLLASSFGELFF
few	NA	TRBJ2-5	TRBV7-9	TGTGCCAGCAGCCACCCCTCGGAGACCCAGTACTTC	CASSHPSETQYF
many	TRBD1	TRBJ1-5	TRBV12-3/TRBV12-4	TGTGCCAGCAGTCCCAATGGACAGGGGAGTCAGCCCCAGCATTTT	CASSPNGQGSQPQHF
many	NA	TRBJ2-1	TRBV5-1	TGCGCCAGCAGCTTCGGTCTAGGGCAGTTCTTC	CASSFGLGQFF
many	TRBD2	TRBJ2-5	TRBV27	TGTGCCAGTCAAGCGGGAGATGAGACCCAGTACTTC	CASQAGDETQYF
few	NA	TRBJ2-7	TRBV20-1	TGCAGTGCTTCGCAAACAGGGAGGCGCTACGAGCAGTACTTC	CSASQTGRRYEQYF
few	NA	TRBJ2-7	TRBV27	TGTGCCAGCAGCTCTCTTGAGGCCGGAGCCTACGAGCAGTACTTC	CASSSLEAGAYEQYF
few	TRBD2	TRBJ2-1	TRBV7-6	TGTGCCAGCAGCTTAGTCCCACTAGCGGGAGGGAAGGATGAGCAGTTCTTC	CASSLVPLAGGKDEQFF
many	NA	TRBJ2-4	TRBV14	TGTGCCAGCAGCCAACTCCACATTCAGTACTTC	CASSQLHIQYF
few	TRBD2	TRBJ2-1	TRBV14	TGTGCCAGCCGGCCAAGCGGGGTTCTCAATGAGCAGTTCTTC	CASRPSGVLNEQFF
NA	NA	TRBJ1-1	TRBV9	TGTGCCAGCAGCGTAGTTTGGGGGACTGAAGCTTTCTTT	CASSVVWGTEAFF
NA	NA	TRBJ1-5	TRBV18	TGTGCCAGCTCACCACCGAGGGAGTTCGGTCAGCCCCAGCATTTT	CASSPPREFGQPQHF
many	TRBD1	TRBJ1-2	TRBV12-3/TRBV12-4	TGTGCCAGCAGTCCCTCCTTTGGAGGGGGCCGCTATGGCTACACCTTC	CASSPSFGGGRYGYTF
few	TRBD1	TRBJ2-4	TRBV7-2	TGTGCCAGCAGCTTAGCCTGGGACAGGGGGCCAAACATTCAGTACTTC	CASSLAWDRGPNIQYF
many	NA	TRBJ2-1	TRBV7-2	TGTGCCAGCAGCGTCCTCGCTAGCTCCTACAATGAGCAGTTCTTC	CASSVLASSYNEQFF
NA	NA	TRBJ2-1	TRBV20-1	TGCAGTGCACCTCGTTTTGATGAGCAGTTCTTC	CSAPRFDEQFF
NA	NA	TRBJ1-5	TRBV4-1	TGCGCCAGCAGCCAAGCGCCCCCTCGAAGCAATCAGCCCCAGCATTTT	CASSQAPPRSNQPQHF
few	NA	TRBJ2-7	TRBV2	TGTGCCAGCAGTGAAGGTTCGATCTCCGAGCAGTACTTC	CASSEGSISEQYF
few	NA	TRBJ1-4	TRBV12-3/TRBV12-4	TGTGCCAGCAGTTCGCCTGGGGGGGAAAAACTGTTTTTT	CASSSPGGEKLFF
NA	TRBD2	TRBJ2-3	TRBV18	TGTGCCAGCTCAGGCCGGACTAGCGGGTCAGATACGCAGTATTTT	CASSGRTSGSDTQYF
NA	NA	TRBJ2-3	TRBV20-1	TGCAGCAGCCTGCGCGGGAGCACAGATACGCAGTATTTT	CSSLRGSTDTQYF
NA	TRBD1	TRBJ2-1	TRBV12-3/TRBV12-4	TGTGCCAGCAGTTTATGGGACAGGGCACGTGAGCAGTTCTTC	CASSLWDRAREQFF
many	NA	TRBJ1-2	TRBV4-3	TGCGCCAGCAGCCAACATAGACAGCGGCGCACCTTC	CASSQHRQRRTF
NA	NA	TRBJ2-7	TRBV19	TGTGCCAGCAAGCTGGGCGGCGGATCGTACGAGCAGTACTTC	CASKLGGGSYEQYF
few	TRBD2	TRBJ2-2	TRBV7-2	TGTGCCAGCAGCTTTTCGCTAAGCGGGAGCGACACCGGGGAGCTGTTTTTT	CASSFSLSGSDTGELFF
many	TRBD2	TRBJ2-1	TRBV12-3/TRBV12-4	TGTGCCAGCAGTTACGGACTAGCGAGCTCCTACAATGAGCAGTTCTTC	CASSYGLASSYNEQFF
many	TRBD1	TRBJ2-3	TRBV28	TGTGCCAGCAGTCTTTGGACAGGGGCGACCCGGGATACGCAGTATTTT	CASSLWTGATRDTQYF
few	NA	TRBJ2-5	TRBV12-5	TGTGCTAGTGGTCTGGACACGGGGCCACGCCAACAAGAGACCCAGTACTTC	CASGLDTGPRQQETQYF
NA	NA	TRBJ1-5	TRBV19	TGTGCCAGTAGTATCGGGCCCGGGCCCCAGCCCCAGCATTTT	CASSIGPGPQPQHF
few	NA	TRBJ2-3	TRBV6-1	TGTGCCAGCAGTGAATTTCTGGGCGGCGGCTCTAGCACAGATACGCAGTATTTT	CASSEFLGGGSSTDTQYF
NA	TRBD2	TRBJ2-7	TRBV27	TGTGCCAGCGGCCCCGGGACTAGACCCTACGAGCAGTACTTC	CASGPGTRPYEQYF
NA	TRBD1	TRBJ2-3	TRBV7-6	TGTGCCAGCAGCCGGACAGGGGTGGGTAGAACAGATACGCAGTATTTT	CASSRTGVGRTDTQYF
few	TRBD2	TRBJ2-1	TRBV6-1	TGTGCCAGCAGAACAGTGCTGGCGGGAGTGGGCAATGAGCAGTTCTTC	CASRTVLAGVGNEQFF
NA	NA	TRBJ2-1	TRBV6-1	TGTGCCAGCACCGACCTCGGACAACCGGAGCAGTTCTTC	CASTDLGQPEQFF
many	NA	TRBJ2-1	TRBV11-2	TGTGCCAGCAGCTCCGCCTACAATGAGCAGTTCTTC	CASSSAYNEQFF
few	TRBD2	TRBJ2-1	TRBV10-2	TGCGCCAGCAGTGAAGGAGCGGGGGGTTCCAATGAGCAGTTCTTC	CASSEGAGGSNEQFF
NA	NA	TRBJ2-1	TRBV7-9	TGTGCCAGCAGCTTATCTAGCGCCAATGAGCAGTTCTTC	CASSLSSANEQFF
few	NA	TRBJ1-1	TRBV20-1	TGCAGTGCCGAGACAGTGAACACTGAAGCTTTCTTT	CSAETVNTEAFF
few	TRBD2	TRBJ2-2	TRBV7-9	TGTGCCAGCAGTCCGGGACTAGCGGAGATCACCGGGGAGCTGTTTTTT	CASSPGLAEITGELFF
few	NA	TRBJ2-7	TRBV27	TGTGCCAGCAGTTTTGACGTACGCTACGAGCAGTACTTC	CASSFDVRYEQYF
few	NA	TRBJ2-7	TRBV5-1	TGCGCCAGCAGCCCGGTAGGGGCCTCCTACGAGCAGTACTTC	CASSPVGASYEQYF
NA	NA	TRBJ1-2	TRBV24-1	TGTGCCACCAGTGATTCCGGCTCAGATTACACCTTC	CATSDSGSDYTF
many	NA	TRBJ2-1	TRBV10-3	TGTGCCATCAGTGATGAGGAGGACCAGCAGTTCTTC	CAISDEEDQQFF
few	NA	TRBJ1-5	TRBV6-2/TRBV6-3	TGTGCCAGCAGTTATTGGGGATTGAGTCAGCCCCAGCATTTT	CASSYWGLSQPQHF
few	NA	TRBJ2-7	TRBV10-3	TGTGCCATCAGTGGTGGCTCGGTAAACGAGCAGTACTTC	CAISGGSVNEQYF
NA	TRBD1	TRBJ2-1	TRBV5-1	TGCGCCAGCAGCTTGGGAGGGACAGAAGTGTACAATGAGCAGTTCTTC	CASSLGGTEVYNEQFF
NA	NA	TRBJ2-7	TRBV18	TGTGCCAGCTCAGCCCGGAATGGCGAGCAGTACTTC	CASSARNGEQYF
NA	TRBD2	TRBJ2-7	TRBV30	TGTGCCTGGAGTGAGGGGACTAGCGGGAGATACGAGCAGTACTTC	CAWSEGTSGRYEQYF
few	NA	TRBJ1-2	TRBV10-3	TGTGCCATCAGTGAACCGGGACACCTCTTTACCTTC	CAISEPGHLFTF
many	TRBD1	TRBJ2-7	TRBV3-1	TGTGCCAGCAGCCAAGGAGACAGGGGGTCCTACGAGCAGTACTTC	CASSQGDRGSYEQYF